A single sample gave rise to the 20 T cell receptor beta chains below, sequenced in a study of T cell responses to AZD1222 COVID-19 vaccine. Clones were read by immunoSEQ multiplex PCR, and TCRdb kept only the in-frame ones, dropping some. This table holds 130,000 to 150,000 clones, more than 80% found once. The sample here was peripheral blood, taken on day 0 of AZD1222 vaccination. The receptors were sampled from an adult in good health.

Here the CDR3 reads CASTSPGAEQYF. Here the CDR3 DNA reads TGTGCCAGCACCTCACCGGGAGCCGAGCAGTACTTC. The gene calls are TRBV5-4 and TRBJ2-7; TRBD2 is a possible D gene (6 bases). V lost 6 bases to trimming and J lost 6 bases, with 13 bases between them. There are 12 residues in the CDR3. CDR1 SGHNT and CDR2 YYREEE come from the germline V gene (reference sequence).

This chain links TRBV24-1 with TRBJ1-5; D is unresolved. This CDR3 region has 12 residues. From germline, CDR1 is KGHDR and CDR2 SFDVKD. V was shortened by 4 bases and J by 2 bases, with 2 bases between the two germline ends. The CDR3: CATSDGNQPQHF. The CDR3 DNA follows: TGTGCCACCAGTGACGGCAATCAGCCCCAGCATTTT.

This sequence joins TRBV7-2 and TRBJ2-5, with TRBD2 matching over 11 bases. This CDR3 has 16 amino acids. Germline lookup yields CDR1 SGHTA and CDR2 FQGNSA. V lost 6 bases, J lost 3 bases, and 9 bases stayed unmatched. CDR3 sequence: CASRPPSGRREETQYF. The CDR3 DNA follows: TGTGCCAGCAGACCTCCTAGCGGGAGGAGGGAAGAGACCCAGTACTTC.

J is TRBJ2-1 and V is TRBV27, with D perhaps matching TRBD1 or TRBD2 (5 bases each). The CDR3 covers 20 residues. CDR1 is MNHEY and CDR2 is SMNVEV in the germline V gene (reference sequence). Trimming stripped 4 bases from V and 7 bases from J, with 32 bases between. The CDR3 sequence is CASSSTGTPTVSGRSNEQFF. CDR3 nucleotide sequence: TGTGCCAGCAGTTCGACCGGGACCCCGACGGTCAGCGGACGCTCGAATGAGCAGTTCTTC.

The chain couples TRBV7-3 to TRBJ2-1; D possibly corresponds to TRBD2 (5 bases). The V gene lost 0 bases and the J gene lost 2 bases, with 11 bases spanning the gap. The CDR3 loop spans 16 amino acids. Germline values: CDR1 SGHTA, CDR2 FQGTGA. The DNA of the CDR3 is TGTGCCAGCAGCTTAACGTCTCAGACTACCTACAATGAGCAGTTCTTC. Protein: CASSLTSQTTYNEQFF.

The chain has TRBV15 and TRBJ1-2; D gene uncertain. Germline CDR1 and CDR2: LNHNV and YYDKDF (reference sequence). Trimming pared 0 bases from V and 2 bases from J, leaving 10 bases between. The CDR3 has 15 residues. The CDR3 protein is CATSRDEAGNYGYTF. DNA for the CDR3: TGTGCCACCAGCAGAGATGAGGCAGGCAACTATGGCTACACCTTC.

J is TRBJ2-7 and V is TRBV5-1; 8 nucleotides agree with TRBD2. This CDR3 has 14 residues. Per the germline V gene, CDR1 is SGHRS and CDR2 is YFSETQ. V was clipped by 0 bases and J by 3 bases; unmatched bases: 2. This CDR3 reads CASSLVLAGYEQYF. In DNA, the CDR3 is TGCGCCAGCAGCTTGGTGCTAGCGGGCTACGAGCAGTACTTC.

The chain combines TRBV19 with TRBJ1-1; 9 nucleotides agree with TRBD1. The V gene end was trimmed by 1 base and the J gene end by 9 bases; junction bases not matched to a gene: 3. Germline V CDR1 and CDR2: LNHDA, SQIVND (reference sequence). The CDR3 is made up of 13 amino acids. DNA for the CDR3: TGTGCCAGTAGTATAGGGGGACAGGGCCAAGCTTTCTTT. Translating gives CASSIGGQGQAFF.

The rearrangement uses TRBV7-3 and TRBJ2-3, with 12 bases aligning to TRBD2. This CDR3 is built from 17 residues. Unmatched junction bases numbered 6, after V lost 5 bases and J lost 0 bases. Germline assignment: CDR1 SGHTA and CDR2 FQGTGA. The CDR3 DNA reads TGTGCCAGCAGCATAGGACTAGCGGGACCTAGCACAGATACGCAGTATTTT. This sequence encodes CASSIGLAGPSTDTQYF. The full variable domain, its missing parts supplied by reference TRBV7-3 and TRBJ2-3, is GAGVSQTPSNKVTEKGKYVELRCDPISGHTALYWYRQSLGQGPEFLIYFQGTGAADDSGLPNDRFFAVRPEGSVSTLKIQRTERGDSAVYLCASSIGLAGPSTDTQYFGPGTRLTVL.

The V gene is TRBV6-1, the J gene TRBJ1-1; no clear D gene. Germline loops: CDR1 MNHNS, CDR2 SASEGT. Trimming pared 6 bases from V and 1 base from J, leaving 3 bases between. The CDR3 has 11 residues. CDR3 amino acids: CASRTNTEAFF. The CDR3, as DNA: TGTGCCAGCAGAACGAACACTGAAGCTTTCTTT.

V usage is TRBV7-2 and J usage is TRBJ1-3; D is uncertain. V dropped 1 base and J dropped 4 bases, with 5 bases sitting between them. Germline CDR1 and CDR2: SGHTA and FQGNSA. The CDR3 has 13 amino acids. CDR3 amino acids: CASSLGEGNTIYF. The CDR3 coding sequence is TGTGCCAGCAGCTTAGGGGAGGGAAACACCATATATTTT.

The chain links TRBV2 to TRBJ1-2, with D possibly TRBD1 on 5 matching bases. Germline values: CDR1 SNHLY, CDR2 FYNNEI. This CDR3 spans 14 amino acids. Trimming removed 4 bases from V and 4 bases from J, with 13 bases in between. The CDR3: CASSGNQGSYGYTF. The CDR3 DNA reads TGTGCCAGCAGTGGAAACCAGGGTTCCTATGGCTACACCTTC.

The rearrangement uses TRBV5-1 and TRBJ2-2; D perhaps matches TRBD1 (6 bases). Germline-derived CDR1 and CDR2 are SGHRS and YFSETQ. CDR3 length equals 15 residues. The V end lost 8 bases, the J end lost 0 bases, and 14 bases lay between the germline ends. CDR3 in DNA: TGCGCCAGTACCACTGGGACAACGAACACCGGGGAGCTGTTTTTT. Its protein product is CASTTGTTNTGELFF.

V and J are TRBV4-1 and TRBJ1-2; 9 bases fit TRBD1. Germline V gene lookup returns CDR1 MGHRA and CDR2 YSYEKL. The CDR3 has 15 residues. Unmatched junction bases numbered 8, after V lost 6 bases and J lost 3 bases. In DNA, the CDR3 is TGCGCCAGCAGGGACCCGGGACAGGGTCACTATGGCTACACCTTC. Amino acids: CASRDPGQGHYGYTF.

This clone was seen only once. The chain links TRBV15 to TRBJ2-7, with TRBD1 matching 9 bases. The ends lost 0 bases at V and 1 base at J; junction bases unmatched: 7. CDR3 length equals 17 residues. Germline V lookup: CDR1 LNHNV, CDR2 YYDKDF (reference sequence). CDR3 in amino acids: CATSRDKGTGLSYEQYF. The CDR3 DNA is TGTGCCACCAGCAGAGATAAGGGGACAGGGCTGTCCTACGAGCAGTACTTC.

This clone was recorded once. The chain uses TRBV27 and TRBJ2-7; TRBD1 agrees at 10 bases. Germline values: CDR1 MNHEY, CDR2 SMNVEV (reference sequence). With 2 bases clipped from V and 4 bases from J, the junction kept 11 bases outside the gene matches. The CDR3 contains 17 residues. In DNA form, the CDR3 reads TGTGCCAGCAGTTTAGATCGGCCCGGGACAGGGGTGTACGAGCAGTACTTC. Encoded protein: CASSLDRPGTGVYEQYF.

The chain has TRBV13 and TRBJ2-7; the D is unclear. Deletions cut 3 bases from V and 1 base from J, with 13 bases between. CDR1 is PRHDT, CDR2 FYEKMQ, per germline (reference sequence). The CDR3 contains 15 residues. This CDR3 reads CASSFLQRGSYEQYF. In nucleotides, the CDR3 is TGTGCCAGCAGCTTTCTCCAGCGCGGTTCCTACGAGCAGTACTTC. The full variable domain, its missing parts supplied by reference TRBV13 and TRBJ2-7, is AAGVIQSPRHLIKEKRETATLKCYPIPRHDTVYWYQQGPGQDPQFLISFYEKMQSDKGSIPDRFSAQQFSDYHSELNMSSLELGDSALYFCASSFLQRGSYEQYFGPGTRLTVT.

This sequence joins TRBV6-5 and TRBJ1-3; D unclear. The CDR3 totals 11 residues. Germline V gene lookup returns CDR1 MNHEY and CDR2 SVGAGI. Trimming pared 6 bases from V and 4 bases from J, leaving 4 bases between. The CDR3 DNA follows: TGTGCCAGCAGCGTCGGAAACACCATATATTTT. Its protein product is CASSVGNTIYF.

This chain uses TRBV19 with TRBJ1-1; TRBD1 aligns across 7 bases. V gave up 7 bases and J gave up 3 bases; unmatched junction bases: 5. The CDR3 is 13 residues long. Germline V gene lookup returns CDR1 LNHDA and CDR2 SQIVND (reference sequence). The CDR3 sequence is CASMYTGDTEAFF. The CDR3 bases are TGTGCCAGTATGTACACAGGGGACACTGAAGCTTTCTTT. The full variable domain, with the rest looked up from reference TRBV19 and TRBJ1-1, is DGGITQSPKYLFRKEGQNVTLSCEQNLNHDAMYWYRQDPGQGLRLIYYSQIVNDFQKGDIAEGYSVSREKKESFPLTVTSAQKNPTAFYLCASMYTGDTEAFFGQGTRLTVV.

This clone was seen a single time. This chain connects TRBV7-9 to TRBJ2-1; D gene unclear. V was shortened by 1 base and J by 0 bases, with 19 bases between the two germline ends. The CDR3 runs 19 residues. The germline CDR1 and CDR2 sequences are SEHNR and FQNEAQ (reference sequence). The CDR3 spells CASSLVHSPGSYSYNEQFF. CDR3 nucleotide sequence: TGTGCCAGCAGCTTAGTGCACAGCCCTGGTAGCTACTCCTACAATGAGCAGTTCTTC.